This TCR beta chain was sequenced during a study of OX40 agonist ivuxolimab in advanced cancers. For context, the study as a whole: Ivuxolimab was a fully human IgG2 agonistic monoclonal antibody targeting the costimulatory receptor OX40 (CD134). Intravenous ivuxolimab was administered to patients every 2 weeks at six dose levels: 0.01, 0.1, 0.3, 1.5, 3 and 10 mg/kg. Of the roughly 50 dose-escalation patients, hepatocellular carcinoma was present in about 20, melanoma in approximately 15, renal cell carcinoma in 9 and head and neck cancer in 9. A male proportion of about 79% and a mean age of 60 years, ranging from about 20 to 85, were recorded for the dose-escalation cohort. Prior anti-PD-1, anti-PD-L1 or anti-CTLA-4 therapy was permitted, and 40% of dose-escalation patients had received checkpoint inhibitors. Partial responses occurred in three dose-escalation patients: two with cutaneous melanoma and one with hepatocellular carcinoma. The point of sequencing TCRbeta in the periphery was to test whether ivuxolimab changed TCR sequence diversity and drove clonal T-cell expansion. The monotherapy dose-escalation portion (N of about 50 patients) of the phase I ivuxolimab trial is reported in the paper. Broader findings and caveats from the paper: After ivuxolimab, CD8+ T cells had more expanded clones than CD4+ T cells on average. Partial responders in the 0.1-3.0 mg/kg groups had among the lowest normalized peripheral clonal expansion, especially among CD8+ T cells. At doses from 0.1 to 3.0 mg/kg, clonal expansion was seen in both CD4+ and CD8+ blood T cells between baseline and week 6. Low levels of normalized T-cell clonal expansion were also seen in some patients who did not respond. The antigen specificity of the peripheral T cells that underwent clonal expansion was not determined.

This clone was counted between two and nine times. Its binding antigen is unknown. Base quality data are lacking; no much larger clone is found one base away. Genomic DNA was isolated from the sorted cells so that the TCRbeta CDR3 region could be sequenced. The immunoSEQ Assay was used for sequencing of TCRbeta CDR3 regions. TCRdb limited this immuneACCESS table to in-frame rearrangements with V and J called. A share of clones is missing; checked studies link under half to unresolved V genes, and the rest is unexplained. The sample includes some 44,000 clones, with around 87% observed a single time. Of the sample, under 0.5% falls within the top ten clones. The trial excluded patients who had a history of autoimmune disease or were on systemic immunosuppression. In every dose cohort, peripheral blood was drawn for TCR sequencing at baseline, cycle 4 day 1, and cycle 7 day 1. The samples were drawn from a first-in-human, open-label, multicenter phase I dose-escalation trial of ivuxolimab. Adults with locally advanced or metastatic melanoma, renal cell carcinoma, hepatocellular carcinoma or head and neck squamous cell carcinoma were enrolled in the trial. Before TCR sequencing, CD4+ T cells and CD8+ T cells from peripheral blood were sorted into separate populations.

The V and J ends are trimmed by 1 base and 6 bases, leaving 10 bases between them. The CDR3 has 15 amino acids, counting the end cysteine and phenylalanine. Only the CDR3 part of the read is kept: 45 bases, read in frame from the first base. For CDR1 and CDR2, the germline V gene lists SGHVS and FNYEAQ. The clonotype comes from an adult with an advanced solid tumor such as melanoma, head and neck, liver or kidney cancer. The chain uses TRBV7-6 and TRBJ1-6; D gene: possibly TRBD1, on 5 matching bases. The input for sequencing was CD4+ or CD8+ T cells sorted from blood, taken in a trial of the OX40 agonist ivuxolimab. CDR3 reads: CASSLEPGSNSPLHF. At the DNA level, the sequence is TGTGCCAGCAGCTTAGAGCCAGGGAGTAATTCACCCCTCCACTTT.